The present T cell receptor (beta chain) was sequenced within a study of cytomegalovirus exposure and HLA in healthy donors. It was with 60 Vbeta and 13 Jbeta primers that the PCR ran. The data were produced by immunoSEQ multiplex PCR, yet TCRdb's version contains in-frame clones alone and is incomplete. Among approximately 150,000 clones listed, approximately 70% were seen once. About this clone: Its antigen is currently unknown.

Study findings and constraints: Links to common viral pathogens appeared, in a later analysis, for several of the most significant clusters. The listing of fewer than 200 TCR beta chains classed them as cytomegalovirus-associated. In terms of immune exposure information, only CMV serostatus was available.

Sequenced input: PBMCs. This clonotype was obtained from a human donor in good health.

DNA of the CDR3: TGCAGCGTCAGACAGACAGCGATCTACGAGCAGTACTTC. Its protein is CSVRQTAIYEQYF. This sequence joins TRBV29-1 and TRBJ2-7, with D possibly being TRBD1 (5 bases). The V gene's germline CDR1 is SQVTM and CDR2 ANQGSEA. Trimming shortened V by 6 bases and J by 3 bases, and 15 bases separated the two germline ends. The CDR3 has 13 amino acids.